Following are 16 T cell receptor beta chains from one sample sequenced in a study of control samples from healthy donors and cancer patients. Repertoires were generated with immunoSEQ multiplex PCR, while TCRdb's copy carries only in-frame clones and drops some. The data hold about 100,000 clones, with approximately 86% observed a single time. The sequenced sample was blood. The receptors originated from a man younger than 45 in good health.

The chain employs TRBV12-3 or TRBV12-4 and TRBJ1-6; D unresolved. V gave up 5 bases and J gave up 10 bases, with 9 bases separating them. The CDR3 sequence is 12 residues long. The CDR3 nucleotides are TGTGCCAGCAGTCGCGGCCCCTCACCCCTCCACTTT. Encoded protein: CASSRGPSPLHF.

This chain uses TRBV7-3 with TRBJ2-5; 8 bases map to TRBD2. The CDR3 is made up of 15 amino acids. V lost 5 bases and J lost 3; bases outside the gene matches: 8. Germline loops: CDR1 SGHTA, CDR2 FQGTGA. CDR3 sequence reads: CASSPRGGTEETQYF. CDR3 nucleotide sequence: TGTGCCAGCAGCCCCCGCGGGGGGACTGAAGAGACCCAGTACTTC.

J is TRBJ1-6 and V is TRBV24-1, with D hard to call. This CDR3 comprises 14 residues. The germline gives CDR1 KGHDR, CDR2 SFDVKD. V lost 4 bases, J lost 5 bases, and 8 bases lay in between. In nucleotides, the CDR3 is TGTGCCACCAGTGAAGCCGGTGATAATTCACCCCTCCACTTT. Translation gives CATSEAGDNSPLHF.

The V call is TRBV29-1, the J call TRBJ1-5; D gene unclear. The CDR3 is 13 amino acids. The germline V gene encodes CDR1 SQVTM and CDR2 ANQGSEA. V was clipped by 3 bases and J by 5 bases, with 11 bases between them. CDR3 coding DNA: TGCAGCGTTGAGGTATCGAGGGATCAGCCCCAGCATTTT. It is translated as CSVEVSRDQPQHF. Complete variable domain (other parts from reference TRBV29-1 and TRBJ1-5): SAVISQKPSRDICQRGTSLTIQCQVDSQVTMMFWYRQQPGQSLTLIATANQGSEATYESGFVIDKFPISRPNLTFSTLTVSNMSPEDSSIYLCSVEVSRDQPQHFGDGTRLSIL.

This clone turned up a few times. The chain joins TRBV4-1 to TRBJ1-2; a possible D gene is TRBD1 (6 bases). Germline loops: CDR1 MGHRA, CDR2 YSYEKL. The CDR3 sequence is 15 residues long. Trimming took off 4 bases at V and 7 bases at J, with 19 bases between the two ends. CDR3 loop: CASSRPAQGLVGYTF. The CDR3 DNA reads as TGCGCCAGCAGCCGCCCGGCACAGGGTCTAGTTGGCTACACCTTC.

The chain employs TRBV3-1 (or the pseudogene TRBV3-2) and TRBJ2-3; possible D gene TRBD2, 7 bases. Trimming took 3 bases from V and 6 from J, leaving 13 bases between them. Germline loops: CDR1 LGHDT, CDR2 YNNKEL (reference sequence). CDR3 length equals 14 residues. DNA of the CDR3: TGTGCCAGCAGCCAGGGGGGGGGCTTTGATACGCAGTATTTT. It specifies CASSQGGGFDTQYF.

V usage is TRBV5-5 and J usage is TRBJ2-1, with D tentatively TRBD1 (7 bases). Deletions cut 4 bases from V and 0 bases from J, with 14 bases between. Germline V gene lookup returns CDR1 SGHKS and CDR2 YYEKEE (reference sequence). The CDR3 consists of 16 residues. CDR3 in amino acids: CASSGGTDLSYNEQFF. The CDR3, as DNA: TGTGCCAGCAGCGGGGGGACAGACCTCTCCTACAATGAGCAGTTCTTC.

The gene calls are TRBV7-3 and TRBJ1-1, with 7 bases that match TRBD1. Trimming removed 2 bases from V and 11 bases from J; junction bases left unmatched: 8. Germline CDR1 is SGHTA and CDR2 is FQGTGA. This CDR3 comprises 13 residues. Here the CDR3 reads CASSLSPGGDAFF. The CDR3 nucleotides read TGTGCCAGCAGCTTATCGCCAGGGGGTGACGCTTTCTTT. Together with reference TRBV7-3 and TRBJ1-1, the CDR3 gives the full variable domain: GAGVSQTPSNKVTEKGKYVELRCDPISGHTALYWYRQSLGQGPEFLIYFQGTGAADDSGLPNDRFFAVRPEGSVSTLKIQRTERGDSAVYLCASSLSPGGDAFFGQGTRLTVV.

The chain is built from TRBV6-5 and TRBJ2-7; TRBD1 matches at 7 bases. CDR3 size: 12 residues. The germline V gene encodes CDR1 MNHEY and CDR2 SVGAGI. V gave up 6 bases and J gave up 3 bases; unmatched junction bases: 2. The CDR3 region is CASRNRGYEQYF. The CDR3 region has the DNA TGTGCCAGCAGAAACAGGGGCTACGAGCAGTACTTC.

The sample holds a few counts of this clone. V is TRBV4-1 and J is TRBJ2-2; no reliable D call. The CDR3 spans 14 residues. Deletions cut 2 bases from V and 0 bases from J, with 4 bases between. Germline V gives CDR1 MGHRA, CDR2 YSYEKL. The CDR3, as DNA: TGCGCCAGCAGCCAATTACCGAACACCGGGGAGCTGTTTTTT. Residues: CASSQLPNTGELFF.

This clone has a handful of counts. This sequence joins TRBV5-1 and TRBJ1-6, with D perhaps TRBD1 (5 bases). The germline CDR1 and CDR2 sequences are SGHRS and YFSETQ. Trimming cost V 3 bases and J 9 bases, with 13 bases left between them. The CDR3 contains 14 residues. CDR3: CASSSDGTISPLHF. CDR3 nucleotides: TGCGCCAGCAGCTCGGACGGGACGATTTCACCCCTCCACTTT.

The chain is built from TRBV7-9 and TRBJ1-1; unclear D gene. Germline V gene lookup returns CDR1 SEHNR and CDR2 FQNEAQ (reference sequence). This CDR3 has 17 amino acids. Deletions cut 2 bases from V and 4 bases from J, with 20 bases between. The CDR3 is CASSLSLTEDFPTEAFF. The CDR3 DNA sequence: TGTGCCAGCAGCTTATCCTTGACGGAAGACTTTCCCACTGAAGCTTTCTTT.

The rearrangement links TRBV21-1 to TRBJ2-7; the D call of TRBD1 is as the table states it, not checked on the DNA. TRBV21-1 is shown as a pseudogene. CDR3 length: 17 amino acids. The CDR3 DNA reads as TGTGCCAGCGAATCCAAGGCCGGGACAGGGGGCTCCTACGAGCAGTACTTC. The encoded protein is CASESKAGTGGSYEQYF.

This rearrangement joins TRBV11-2 to TRBJ1-4; D possibly corresponds to TRBD1 (5 bases). The V end was cut by 2 bases, the J end by 3 bases, with 10 bases between. Germline CDR1 is SGHAT and CDR2 is FQNNGV. The CDR3 contains 15 residues. The CDR3 DNA is TGTGCCAGCAGCTTATTTGAGGGGCCTAATGAAAAACTGTTTTTT. This codes for CASSLFEGPNEKLFF.

V gene TRBV5-1 combines with J gene TRBJ1-1; D is perhaps TRBD1 (5 bases). This CDR3 is built from 14 residues. V was clipped by 6 bases and J by 3 bases, with 15 bases between them. Germline CDR1 reads SGHRS; CDR2 reads YFSETQ. The CDR3, as DNA: TGCGCCAGCAATCCTTGGGGCGAGGACACTGAAGCTTTCTTT. Translation: CASNPWGEDTEAFF.

J is TRBJ1-6 and V is TRBV6-5, with no clear D. The CDR3 is 15 amino acids. From germline, CDR1 is MNHEY and CDR2 SVGAGI. Trimming shortened V by 7 bases and J by 0 bases, and 10 bases separated the two germline ends. In nucleotides, the CDR3 is TGTGCCAGCATTTGGACGGACTCCTATAATTCACCCCTCCACTTT. It yields the protein CASIWTDSYNSPLHF.